This entry lists 22 T cell receptor beta chains sequenced from one sample in a study of TIL therapy for anti-PD-1-resistant metastatic lung cancer. Sequencing used immunoSEQ v3. Sequenced by immunoSEQ multiplex PCR; TCRdb stores in-frame clones only, minus some. The table lists 45,000 to 60,000 clones, around three quarters of them singletons. Time point: pre-treatment sample, taken before nivolumab and TIL therapy. This specimen was blood, taken at baseline. The receptors derive from a woman between 30 and 80 years old with non-small cell lung cancer.

The gene calls are TRBV7-2 and TRBJ2-1; D is undetermined. Germline CDR1 and CDR2: SGHTA and FQGNSA. This CDR3 is 15 amino acids long. Trimming removed 5 bases at V and 0 bases at J, with 11 bases between. The CDR3 DNA sequence: TGTGCCAGCAGCCGACCAGTTAGCTCCTACAATGAGCAGTTCTTC. It specifies CASSRPVSSYNEQFF.

The rearrangement links TRBV19 to TRBJ1-1; TRBD1 matches 7 bases. Trimming took 5 bases from V and 4 from J; bases not matched to a gene: 7. Looked up from germline, CDR1 is LNHDA and CDR2 is SQIVND (reference sequence). The CDR3 has 14 residues. CDR3 residues: CASSPVAGGTEAFF. DNA of the CDR3: TGTGCCAGTAGTCCCGTTGCAGGGGGCACTGAAGCTTTCTTT.

V usage is TRBV5-1 and J usage is TRBJ2-1, with D possibly being TRBD2 (5 bases). CDR3 length equals 15 residues. The germline CDR1 and CDR2 sequences are SGHRS and YFSETQ. The germline V and J ends were trimmed by 0 bases and 1 base, with 8 bases remaining between them. The CDR3 protein is CASSLGETSYNEQFF. The CDR3, as DNA: TGCGCCAGCAGCTTGGGGGAGACTTCCTACAATGAGCAGTTCTTC.

V is TRBV5-1 and J is TRBJ2-1; D is ambiguous. The V gene's germline CDR1 is SGHRS and CDR2 YFSETQ. The V end lost 3 bases, the J end lost 0 bases, and 7 bases lay between the germline ends. The CDR3 is 14 residues long. The CDR3 bases are TGCGCCAGCAGCTCCGTTGACTCCTACAATGAGCAGTTCTTC. As protein: CASSSVDSYNEQFF.

The V and J genes are TRBV2 and TRBJ1-1, with D possibly being TRBD1 (5 bases). Germline V gene lookup returns CDR1 SNHLY and CDR2 FYNNEI. The CDR3 has 13 amino acids. Trimming took off 6 bases at V and 4 bases at J, with 12 bases between the two ends. CDR3 region: CASRRGQSTEAFF. CDR3 nucleotide sequence: TGTGCCAGCAGGCGGGGCCAGAGCACTGAAGCTTTCTTT.

This rearrangement joins TRBV7-2 to TRBJ1-2; D is unclear. The CDR3 length is 15 residues. V was cut by 1 base and J by 8 bases, with 17 bases left in between. In germline, CDR1 is SGHTA, CDR2 FQGNSA. CDR3: CASSLEGGPIRGYTF. The CDR3 nucleotides are TGTGCCAGCAGCTTAGAAGGTGGGCCTATCAGGGGCTACACCTTC.

This chain links TRBV2 with TRBJ1-2; D ambiguous. Germline V CDR1 and CDR2: SNHLY, FYNNEI. V was clipped by 3 bases and J by 6 bases, with 8 bases between them. CDR3 length: 12 residues. The chain's CDR3 is CASSEGSDGYTF. The CDR3 bases are TGTGCCAGCAGTGAGGGGTCAGATGGCTACACCTTC.

This chain uses TRBV28 with TRBJ2-7; TRBD2 is a possible D gene (6 bases). Per germline, CDR1 MDHEN and CDR2 SYDVKM. The CDR3 is 13 amino acids. V lost 3 bases and J lost 7, with 13 bases in between. The chain's CDR3 is CASSLGTAGEQYF. CDR3 coding DNA: TGTGCCAGCAGTTTGGGGACTGCCGGGGAGCAGTACTTC.

The DNA of the CDR3 is TGCAGCGCAACGGACAGTCGCCATCACTCTGGGGCCAACGTCCTGACTTTC. Its translation is CSATDSRHHSGANVLTF. V is TRBV29-1 and J is TRBJ2-6; possible D gene TRBD1, 6 bases. The germline CDR1 and CDR2 sequences are SQVTM and ANQGSEA. Trimming removed 7 bases at V and 0 bases at J, with 19 bases between. This CDR3 has 17 residues. Based on the CDR3 plus reference TRBV29-1 and TRBJ2-6, the full variable domain is SAVISQKPSRDICQRGTSLTIQCQVDSQVTMMFWYRQQPGQSLTLIATANQGSEATYESGFVIDKFPISRPNLTFSTLTVSNMSPEDSSIYLCSATDSRHHSGANVLTFGAGSRLTVL.

This chain uses TRBV7-6 with TRBJ2-5, with D possibly TRBD2 on 6 matching bases. This CDR3 contains 13 residues. With 4 bases removed from V and 2 bases from J, the gap between germline ends came to 8 bases. Germline CDR1 and CDR2: SGHVS and FNYEAQ. CDR3 region: CASSSGVQETQYF. Here the CDR3 DNA reads TGTGCCAGCAGCTCGGGAGTGCAAGAGACCCAGTACTTC.

This sequence joins TRBV9 and TRBJ1-1, with D uncertain. V gave up 0 bases and J gave up 0 bases, with 3 bases separating them. Germline V CDR1 and CDR2: SGDLS, YYNGEE. The CDR3 spans 13 residues. In nucleotides, the CDR3 is TGTGCCAGCAGCGTAGATATGAACACTGAAGCTTTCTTT. Protein: CASSVDMNTEAFF.

CDR3 sequence (DNA): TGTGCCAGCAGTTCGACAGGCCTGGGTGACCCCCAGCATTTT. Protein sequence: CASSSTGLGDPQHF. This sequence joins TRBV28 and TRBJ1-5; D might be TRBD1 (6 bases). Germline V gives CDR1 MDHEN, CDR2 SYDVKM. V was trimmed by 4 bases and J by 10 bases, leaving 17 bases between them. The CDR3 is 14 amino acids.

The V call is TRBV5-4, the J call TRBJ2-5; a weak D match, TRBD2 (6 bases). TRBJ2-7 matches the DNA end more closely, so the J call is doubtful. Germline V gene data show CDR1 as SGHNT and CDR2 as YYREEE (reference sequence). The length of the CDR3 is 17 residues. DNA of the CDR3: TGTGCCAGCAGCCAGGGAGGAGCGGGTCGTGGGACCCACGAGCAGTACTTC. It yields the protein CASSQGGAGRGTHEQYF.

This clone was counted a few times. The rearrangement links TRBV6-1 to TRBJ2-5; D is uncertain. This CDR3 spans 13 amino acids. The V and J ends lost 0 bases and 7 bases respectively, with 9 bases between them. The germline V gene encodes CDR1 MNHNS and CDR2 SASEGT. This chain's CDR3 is CASSEATIGTQYF. The CDR3 nucleotides are TGTGCCAGCAGTGAAGCGACAATAGGGACCCAGTACTTC.

The rearrangement uses TRBV6-5 and TRBJ1-1; unclear D gene. V was pared by 2 bases and J by 5 bases, with 9 bases between. This CDR3 has 13 amino acids. Germline V gene lookup returns CDR1 MNHEY and CDR2 SVGAGI. The CDR3 DNA sequence: TGTGCCAGCAGTTACGGCCCCCGTACTGAAGCTTTCTTT. Encoded protein: CASSYGPRTEAFF.

The chain combines TRBV5-1 with TRBJ2-2, with TRBD1 identical over 8 bases. Germline loops: CDR1 SGHRS, CDR2 YFSETQ. The CDR3 is 15 amino acids. The junction had 8 bases not matched to a gene; V was cut back by 4 bases and J by 6 bases. The CDR3 bases are TGCGCCAGCAGCGATTCAGGGGGCGGACCCGGGGAGCTGTTTTTT. The encoded protein is CASSDSGGGPGELFF.

This chain uses TRBV4-1 with TRBJ2-2; no firm D call. The CDR3 is 16 amino acids. The V gene's germline CDR1 is MGHRA and CDR2 YSYEKL. V was pared by 3 bases and J by 0 bases, with 11 bases between. The CDR3 DNA follows: TGCGCCAGCAGCCAGACGATAGTGACGAACACCGGGGAGCTGTTTTTT. Translating it yields CASSQTIVTNTGELFF.

The J gene is TRBJ2-7, the V gene TRBV5-1; a weak D match, TRBD1 (6 bases). This CDR3 has 14 residues. CDR1 and CDR2 from the germline V gene are SGHRS and YFSETQ. Trimming stripped 0 bases from V and 6 bases from J, with 13 bases between. CDR3 amino acids: CASSLGTASGEQYF. CDR3 in DNA: TGCGCCAGCAGCTTGGGGACAGCATCTGGCGAGCAGTACTTC.

This clone was found a few times. The rearrangement links TRBV7-8 to TRBJ2-1; no definite D call. The CDR3 runs to 16 residues. Trimming stripped 6 bases from V and 2 bases from J, with 17 bases between. Looked up from germline, CDR1 is SGHVS and CDR2 is FQNEAQ. In nucleotides, the CDR3 is TGTGCCAGCAGGACATCGGGCGATGAAGCCTACAATGAGCAGTTCTTC. This gives the protein CASRTSGDEAYNEQFF.

V gene TRBV6-1 combines with J gene TRBJ2-7; a possible D gene is TRBD1 (7 bases). The ends were cut back, 7 bases at V and 1 base at J, with 14 bases in the middle. CDR1 MNHNS and CDR2 SASEGT come from the germline V gene. The CDR3 is made up of 14 amino acids. The CDR3 region has the DNA TGTGCCAGCACGCCCTCAGGGGGGTCCTACGAGCAGTACTTC. It yields the protein CASTPSGGSYEQYF.

This chain joins TRBV28 and TRBJ2-7; 11 bases line up with TRBD2. Germline V gene sequence: CDR1 MDHEN, CDR2 SYDVKM. V shed 8 bases, J shed 1 base, and the junction held 4 bases outside the gene matches. The CDR3 has 14 residues. The CDR3 region has the DNA TGTGCCAGCCCGACTAGCGGGAATTCCTACGAGCAGTACTTC. Its protein is CASPTSGNSYEQYF.

The genes are TRBV19 and TRBJ1-2; 7 bases fit TRBD1. Germline V CDR1 and CDR2: LNHDA, SQIVND (reference sequence). The CDR3 length is 15 residues. With V trimmed by 6 bases and J by 4 bases, 11 bases remained unmatched. The CDR3 spells CASSRTGGRSYGYTF. The CDR3 DNA reads as TGTGCCAGTAGCAGGACAGGAGGCAGGAGCTATGGCTACACCTTC.